The 28 T cell receptor beta chains below were found in one sample sequenced in a study of CD8 T cells in ankylosing spondylitis. Via MiXCR, TCRdb re-called the 5' RACE reads, giving one row per CDR3 protein. The table shows 220,000 or so distinct CDR3 sequences, with 10% to 13% occurring only once. The specimen was blood, either unsorted or a sorted T cell fraction (not recorded which). These receptors originate from a male donor with ankylosing spondylitis or in good health (not recorded which).

This clonotype was seen at least ten times. The CDR3 DNA reads TGTGCCAGCAGCTCCACGACTAACTATGGCTACACCTTC. Its translation is CASSSTTNYGYTF. This rearrangement joins TRBV12-3 or TRBV12-4 to TRBJ1-2; D gene uncertain. The CDR3 has 13 residues. Trimming removed 6 bases from V and 0 bases from J, with 8 bases in between.

This clonotype appeared many times. The chain employs TRBV5-1 and TRBJ2-1; TRBD1 agrees at 11 bases. J lost 2 bases, V lost 3 bases, and 1 base had no gene match. This CDR3 has 15 residues. Germline V gene sequence: CDR1 SGHRS, CDR2 YFSETQ. This CDR3 reads CASSSGQGAYNEQFF. The CDR3 DNA reads as TGCGCCAGCAGCTCGGGACAGGGGGCCTACAATGAGCAGTTCTTC.

This clonotype was picked up many times. The chain is built from TRBV5-1 and TRBJ2-2, with 10 bases identical to TRBD2. Trimming removed 2 bases from V and 8 bases from J; junction bases left unmatched: 9. The CDR3 is 16 amino acids. CDR1 SGHRS and CDR2 YFSETQ come from the germline V gene. CDR3 sequence reads: CASSFGLAGVSGELFF. The CDR3, as DNA: TGCGCCAGCAGCTTCGGTCTAGCGGGGGTTTCGGGGGAGCTGTTTTTT.

The V call is TRBV15, the J call TRBJ2-5; D is tentatively TRBD1 or TRBD2 (6 bases each). The V gene lost 5 bases and the J gene lost 5 bases, with 21 bases spanning the gap. Germline values: CDR1 LNHNV, CDR2 YYDKDF (reference sequence). The CDR3 is 16 amino acids. The CDR3 DNA reads as TGTGCCACCAGCGGTAGAGGGGGGCCTCGATTGGAGACCCAGTACTTC. Protein product: CATSGRGGPRLETQYF. The full variable domain, in which reference TRBV15 and TRBJ2-5 provide the parts outside the CDR3, is DAMVIQNPRYQVTQFGKPVTLSCSQTLNHNVMYWYQQKSSQAPKLLFHYYDKDFNNEADTPDNFQSRRPNTSFCFLDIRSPGLGDTAMYLCATSGRGGPRLETQYFGPGTRLLVL.

The chain combines TRBV29-1 with TRBJ2-1, with 10 nucleotides matching TRBD1. Germline V gives CDR1 SQVTM, CDR2 ANQGSEA. V shed 7 bases and J 4 bases; nucleotides not matched to a gene: 4. The CDR3 extends over 13 amino acids. CDR3 DNA: TGCAGCGCGGGACAGGGGTTTTACAATGAGCAGTTCTTC. Its translation is CSAGQGFYNEQFF.

This clonotype was detected only a few times. V is TRBV7-9 and J is TRBJ2-1, with D unclear. CDR3 length equals 16 residues. Deletions cut 5 bases from V and 8 bases from J, with 22 bases between. CDR1 and CDR2 from the germline V gene are SEHNR and FQNEAQ (reference sequence). The CDR3 nucleotides are TGTGCCAGCAGCCCTCTACGGGCGACGAGTAGGGATGAGCAGTTCTTC. Translated, it gives CASSPLRATSRDEQFF.

The sample holds many counts of this clonotype. This sequence joins TRBV5-1 and TRBJ1-1; 8 nucleotides match TRBD1. The CDR3 spans 17 residues. CDR1 is SGHRS and CDR2 is YFSETQ in the germline V gene. J gave up 1 base and V 5 bases, and 13 bases lay outside the gene matches. The CDR3 sequence: CASRATQGAITNTEAFF. As DNA, the CDR3 is TGCGCCAGCAGGGCCACTCAGGGGGCAATAACGAACACTGAAGCTTTCTTT. The full variable domain, with the rest looked up from reference TRBV5-1 and TRBJ1-1, is KAGVTQTPRYLIKTRGQQVTLSCSPISGHRSVSWYQQTPGQGLQFLFEYFSETQRNKGNFPGRFSGRQFSNSRSEMNVSTLELGDSALYLCASRATQGAITNTEAFFGQGTRLTVV.

This clonotype was observed a few times. This chain uses TRBV6-1 with TRBJ1-5; D not resolved. The germline V gene encodes CDR1 MNHNS and CDR2 SASEGT. This CDR3 comprises 15 residues. CDR3 residues: CAARWGAHSNQPQHF. The CDR3 DNA follows: TGTGCTGCGCGGTGGGGAGCACATAGCAATCAGCCCCAGCATTTT.

The sample holds many counts of this clonotype. The chain carries TRBV5-1 and TRBJ1-6; the match to TRBD1 covers 8 bases. Germline values: CDR1 SGHRS, CDR2 YFSETQ. The CDR3 length is 15 residues. V trimming: 2 bases; J trimming: 7 bases; junction bases outside the gene matches: 5. The DNA for the CDR3 is TGCGCCAGCAGCTTCGGACAGGGCCCAAATTCACCCCTCCACTTT. It encodes CASSFGQGPNSPLHF.

This clonotype occurred many times. J is TRBJ2-3 and V is TRBV20-1, with D maybe TRBD2 (5 bases). Germline CDR1 and CDR2: DFQATT and SNEGSKA (reference sequence). The CDR3 spans 12 residues. V was cut by 8 bases and J by 7 bases, with 16 bases left in between. The CDR3 DNA reads as TGCAGTCCCCGGCGGACTGCATATACGCAGTATTTT. Translating gives CSPRRTAYTQYF.

This clonotype was seen at least ten times. The chain couples TRBV10-3 to TRBJ2-7, with 7 bases fitting TRBD2. The V segment lost 7 bases and the J segment 4 bases; nucleotides outside the gene matches: 4. Germline CDR1 ENHRY, CDR2 SYGVKD. CDR3 length equals 12 residues. In DNA, the CDR3 is TGTGCCATCAAGGCCGGGGGGTACGAGCAGTACTTC. Translation: CAIKAGGYEQYF.

This clonotype was observed many times. The chain recombines TRBV5-6 with TRBJ1-6, with D hard to call. This CDR3 region has 16 residues. V gave up 6 bases and J gave up 1 base, with 14 bases separating them. Germline CDR1 and CDR2: SGHDT and YYEEEE. The CDR3 region has the DNA TGTGCCAGCACCCTCTCCTGGGGATCCTATAATTCACCCCTCCACTTT. This codes for CASTLSWGSYNSPLHF.

J is TRBJ1-3 and V is TRBV7-2; TRBD1 aligns across 8 bases. Germline V CDR1 and CDR2: SGHTA, FQGNSA. Trimming removed 3 bases from V and 5 bases from J; junction bases left unmatched: 6. The CDR3 is made up of 15 amino acids. The CDR3 DNA reads as TGTGCCAGCAGCTTGGCAGGACAGGGAAGAAACACCATATATTTT. Translation: CASSLAGQGRNTIYF.

The V call is TRBV7-2, the J call TRBJ2-5; the match to TRBD2 covers 7 bases. This CDR3 spans 14 amino acids. V trimming: 5 bases; J trimming: 5 bases; junction bases outside the gene matches: 8. The germline gives CDR1 SGHTA, CDR2 FQGNSA. CDR3 residues: CASSPKGSGETQYF. The CDR3 region has the DNA TGTGCCAGCAGCCCAAAAGGTAGCGGGGAGACCCAGTACTTC.

This clonotype was picked up a small number of times. CDR3 DNA: TGCGCCAGCAGCTCCATGACAGGTGGGGGGCAGAACACTGAAGCTTTCTTT. Protein product: CASSSMTGGGQNTEAFF. The V and J genes are TRBV5-1 and TRBJ1-1, with TRBD1 as a possible D gene (6 bases). Germline values: CDR1 SGHRS, CDR2 YFSETQ. V dropped 3 bases and J dropped 1 base, with 19 bases sitting between them. There are 17 residues in the CDR3.

This clonotype was counted at least ten times. The chain links TRBV5-1 to TRBJ2-2, with D possibly matching TRBD1 (6 bases). This CDR3 comprises 16 residues. The germline CDR1 and CDR2 sequences are SGHRS and YFSETQ. The ends were cut back, 4 bases at V and 5 bases at J, with 18 bases in the middle. CDR3 residues: CASSRVPSRGTGELFF. In nucleotides, the CDR3 is TGCGCCAGCAGCCGAGTTCCGTCGAGGGGGACCGGGGAGCTGTTTTTT.

This clonotype was seen at least ten times. The chain combines TRBV11-3 with TRBJ2-3; 7 bases match TRBD2. Germline CDR1 and CDR2: SGHNT and YENEEA. The CDR3 runs 16 residues. Trimming cost V 4 bases and J 1 base; bases outside gene matches: 8. CDR3 bases: TGTGCCAGCAGCTCACGCAGGGCGGGGGGCACAGATACGCAGTATTTT. This sequence encodes CASSSRRAGGTDTQYF.

This clonotype occurred many times. The chain combines TRBV7-6 with TRBJ1-1, with D perhaps TRBD1 (5 bases). V was clipped by 5 bases and J by 0 bases, with 10 bases between them. The CDR3 length is 14 residues. Germline CDR1 SGHVS, CDR2 FNYEAQ. The CDR3 DNA reads as TGTGCCAGCAGCCCAACAGGCATGAACACTGAAGCTTTCTTT. Translated: CASSPTGMNTEAFF.

This clonotype occurred many times. The chain combines TRBV7-2 with TRBJ2-5; D possibly corresponds to TRBD1 (5 bases). Germline V gives CDR1 SGHTA, CDR2 FQGNSA. This CDR3 contains 13 residues. V dropped 3 bases and J dropped 6 bases, with 11 bases sitting between them. The CDR3 spells CASSLNQGKTQYF. The DNA of the CDR3 is TGTGCCAGCAGCTTGAACCAGGGAAAGACCCAGTACTTC. The variable domain in full, completed from reference TRBV7-2 and TRBJ2-5, reads GAGVSQSPSNKVTEKGKDVELRCDPISGHTALYWYRQSLGQGLEFLIYFQGNSAPDKSGLPSDRFSAERTGGSVSTLTIQRTQQEDSAVYLCASSLNQGKTQYFGPGTRLLVL.

This clonotype was seen many times. The chain combines TRBV12-3 or TRBV12-4 with TRBJ2-1; D call uncertain. Trimming removed 7 bases at V and 5 bases at J, with 15 bases between. The CDR3 extends over 14 amino acids. The CDR3 loop reads CASTIGVGNNEQFF. The CDR3, as DNA: TGTGCCAGCACCATAGGCGTGGGAAACAATGAGCAGTTCTTC.

This clonotype was recorded at least ten times. The chain carries TRBV11-2 and TRBJ2-7, with D hard to call. Trimming left V 0 bases short and J 3 bases short, with 3 bases between. CDR1 is SGHAT and CDR2 is FQNNGV in the germline V gene. The CDR3 totals 12 residues. CDR3 nucleotide sequence: TGTGCCAGCAGCTTAGACTTCTACGAGCAGTACTTC. As protein: CASSLDFYEQYF. Complete variable domain (other parts from reference TRBV11-2 and TRBJ2-7): EAGVAQSPRYKIIEKRQSVAFWCNPISGHATLYWYQQILGQGPKLLIQFQNNGVVDDSQLPKDRFSAERLKGVDSTLKIQPAKLEDSAVYLCASSLDFYEQYFGPGTRLTVT.

This clonotype was detected many times. The chain employs TRBV20-1 and TRBJ2-3; D is undetermined. V gave up 0 bases and J gave up 7 bases, with 11 bases separating them. Per the germline V gene, CDR1 is DFQATT and CDR2 is SNEGSKA (reference sequence). This CDR3 is built from 13 residues. The CDR3 DNA reads TGCAGTGCTAGAGATCTCGGGTATTATACGCAGTATTTT. It is translated as CSARDLGYYTQYF.

This clonotype came up a few times. The chain couples TRBV7-8 to TRBJ2-2; no clear D. Trimming pared 1 base from V and 0 bases from J, leaving 15 bases between. This CDR3 contains 18 residues. CDR1 SGHVS and CDR2 FQNEAQ come from the germline V gene. CDR3 sequence: CASSLGSSSPANTGELFF. The CDR3 DNA sequence: TGTGCCAGCAGCTTAGGTAGCTCGTCGCCGGCGAACACCGGGGAGCTGTTTTTT.

This clonotype was counted at least ten times. This chain uses TRBV9 with TRBJ2-7; D is tentatively TRBD1 or TRBD2 (6 bases each). Trimming shortened V by 4 bases and J by 1 base, and 24 bases separated the two germline ends. Germline V gene sequence: CDR1 SGDLS, CDR2 YYNGEE. The CDR3 contains 18 residues. As DNA, the CDR3 is TGTGCCAGCAGCACCCATGAGGGGGGTTTTTGGTTATCCTACGAGCAGTACTTC. As protein: CASSTHEGGFWLSYEQYF.

The table lists this clonotype with many counts. The V and J genes are TRBV27 and TRBJ2-7; D may be TRBD1 (5 bases). Looked up from germline, CDR1 is MNHEY and CDR2 is SMNVEV (reference sequence). Deletions cut 3 bases from V and 2 bases from J, with 11 bases between. The CDR3 loop spans 14 amino acids. CDR3 amino acids: CASSFVGVAYEQYF. DNA for the CDR3: TGTGCCAGCAGTTTTGTAGGGGTTGCCTACGAGCAGTACTTC.

This clonotype was seen more than once but under ten times. This chain connects TRBV11-3 to TRBJ1-1; D remains ambiguous. Looked up from germline, CDR1 is SGHNT and CDR2 is YENEEA. Trimming took off 1 base at V and 9 bases at J, with 9 bases between the two ends. The CDR3 is made up of 12 amino acids. DNA for the CDR3: TGTGCCAGCAGCTTAGGGGCGGAGAAAGCTTTCTTT. Translated, it gives CASSLGAEKAFF.

At least ten counts were recorded for this clonotype. The chain employs TRBV20-1 and TRBJ1-2, with 7 bases matching TRBD1. V was clipped by 4 bases and J by 4 bases; unmatched bases: 6. CDR1 and CDR2 (germline): DFQATT, SNEGSKA (reference sequence). There are 13 residues in the CDR3. CDR3 in amino acids: CSAIIGQAYGYTF. CDR3 DNA sequence: TGCAGTGCTATTATCGGACAGGCCTATGGCTACACCTTC.

In its sample, this clonotype was seen many times. This chain joins TRBV5-8 and TRBJ2-1, with D perhaps matching TRBD1 (6 bases). The V end lost 2 bases, the J end lost 9 bases, and 9 bases lay between the germline ends. Germline CDR1 is SGHTS and CDR2 is YDEGEE. The CDR3 is made up of 12 amino acids. CDR3 sequence reads: CASSFGTIEQFF. CDR3 DNA sequence: TGTGCCAGCAGCTTCGGGACAATTGAGCAGTTCTTC.